This T cell receptor beta chain was found in a study of CD8+CD57+ T cells in acquired aplastic anemia. Turning to the study itself: Mean DNA quantity obtained from sorted CD4+ and CD8+ cells was around 3.2 ug. Approximately 11 million reads, on average, were obtained for CD4+ cells from healthy donors. General study findings and limits: A set of 25 to 35 CD8+ CDR3 sequences was shared between patients and controls, and these sequences appeared highly expressed in patients.

As regards this clonotype: Its matching antigen is unknown.

The germline CDR1 and CDR2 sequences are SQVTM and ANQGSEA. CDR3 length equals 14 residues. V shed 2 bases and J 6 bases; nucleotides not matched to a gene: 6. Genomic DNA acted as the template from which TCR beta VDJ combination and CDR3 sequence profiling were carried out. TCRdb independently ran MiXCR on the reads; one entry per CDR3 protein. The sample consists of tens of thousands of distinct CDR3 sequences, 40% to 55% of them appearing once. The sequenced material came from sorted CD4+, CD8+, or CD8+CD57+ T cells (not recorded which) from PBMCs. The chain uses TRBV29-1 and TRBJ2-1, with TRBD2 matching 8 bases. The TCR comes from a human donor in good health, serving as a control. CDR3 bases: TGCAGCGTTGAACGGGCGGGGGGATCCAATGAGCAGTTCTTC. Protein: CSVERAGGSNEQFF.